These 8 T cell receptor beta chains share one sample of origin, sequenced in a study of blood T cells in healthy people across ages. PCR was performed a second time for roughly 7 to 11 cycles using a sample-barcoded 5' primer and a J-beta primer mix. TCRdb used MiXCR to reprocess the 5' RACE reads, holding one entry per CDR3 protein. The sample includes approximately 800,000 distinct CDR3 sequences, roughly 60% of them seen just once. The sample was blood. The source of these receptors is a man aged 25 to 40 in good health.

The chain links TRBV20-1 to TRBJ2-7; D possibly corresponds to TRBD2 (5 bases). Trimming left V 5 bases short and J 3 bases short, with 14 bases between. CDR1 and CDR2 (germline): DFQATT, SNEGSKA (reference sequence). The CDR3 length is 13 residues. CDR3 in amino acids: CSAATGNFYEQYF. The CDR3 DNA reads as TGCAGTGCTGCCACCGGGAACTTCTACGAGCAGTACTTC.

The CDR3 spells CAISGGQKETQYF. The CDR3 region has the DNA TGTGCCATCTCGGGGGGACAGAAAGAGACCCAGTACTTC. The chain joins TRBV10-3 to TRBJ2-5; either TRBD1 or TRBD2 may fit D (7 bases each). Trimming cost V 8 bases and J 3 bases, with 13 bases left between them. Germline V gives CDR1 ENHRY, CDR2 SYGVKD. This CDR3 region has 13 residues.

The chain combines TRBV18 with TRBJ1-1; no clear D gene. CDR3 size: 14 residues. CDR1 KGHSH and CDR2 LQKENI come from the germline V gene. The V end lost 6 bases, the J end lost 8 bases, and 19 bases lay between the germline ends. CDR3 sequence reads: CASSPYYGETEAFF. As DNA, the CDR3 is TGTGCCAGCTCCCCCTATTATGGTGAGACCGAAGCTTTCTTT.

The chain links TRBV4-1 to TRBJ1-5, with TRBD1 matching 7 bases. Germline assignment: CDR1 MGHRA and CDR2 YSYEKL. Trimming at V came to 0 bases and at J to 5 bases, leaving 4 bases not matched to a gene. The CDR3 extends over 15 amino acids. DNA of the CDR3: TGCGCCAGCAGCCAAGATGAGGGGGCCCATCAGCCCCAGCATTTT. Protein product: CASSQDEGAHQPQHF.

This chain uses TRBV7-2 with TRBJ1-2, with TRBD1 as a possible D gene (5 bases). V was pared by 5 bases and J by 5 bases, with 12 bases between. The CDR3 covers 13 residues. Germline lookup yields CDR1 SGHTA and CDR2 FQGNSA. The CDR3, as DNA: TGTGCCAGCAGCCCTTCGACAGAATATGGCTACACCTTC. Amino acids: CASSPSTEYGYTF. The complete variable domain, with remaining parts taken from reference TRBV7-2 and TRBJ1-2, reads GAGVSQSPSNKVTEKGKDVELRCDPISGHTALYWYRQSLGQGLEFLIYFQGNSAPDKSGLPSDRFSAERTGGSVSTLTIQRTQQEDSAVYLCASSPSTEYGYTFGSGTRLTVV.

J is TRBJ2-5 and V is TRBV6-2 or TRBV6-3, with 8 bases lining up with TRBD2. The last part of the DNA fits TRBJ2-7 better; the J call may be wrong. Germline-derived CDR1 and CDR2 are MNHEY and SVGEGT. CDR3 length equals 17 residues. CDR3 sequence reads: CASSYSMEQRGSYEQYF. The CDR3 coding sequence is TGTGCCAGCAGTTACTCGATGGAGCAGCGGGGGAGCTACGAGCAGTACTTC.

The genes are TRBV5-1 and TRBJ1-2; D is unresolved. The germline V and J ends were trimmed by 0 bases and 7 bases, with 7 bases remaining between them. The CDR3 extends over 12 amino acids. Germline-derived CDR1 and CDR2 are SGHRS and YFSETQ. This chain's CDR3 is CASSLGASGYTF. The DNA for the CDR3 is TGCGCCAGCAGCTTGGGCGCGAGTGGCTACACCTTC.

J is TRBJ2-2 and V is TRBV3-1; 12 positions match TRBD1. The CDR3 totals 15 residues. V trimming: 5 bases; J trimming: 9 bases; junction bases outside the gene matches: 7. Germline CDR1 is LGHDT and CDR2 is YNNKEL (reference sequence). CDR3 in amino acids: CASSGTGGLLRELFF. The CDR3 DNA reads TGTGCCAGCAGCGGGACAGGGGGCCTACTCCGGGAGCTGTTTTTT.